This T cell receptor beta chain derives from a study of cytomegalovirus exposure and HLA in healthy donors. Whole-study context: As released early, the data held 70 million to 95 million unique TCRs from HLA-typed donors.

The PCR ran on 60 Vbeta and 13 Jbeta primers. The repertoire was sequenced with immunoSEQ multiplex PCR; TCRdb's copy has only in-frame clones and lacks some. The sample has 150,000 to 250,000 clones; about 81% are singletons. Points from the study as a whole: In a later analysis, TCR beta V- and J-gene trimming was associated with a missense DCLRE1C variant. While the bulk of TCR sequences proved rare, some public TCRs turned up in many donors. The majority of CMV-associated TCR beta chains were reported as apparently HLA-restricted in a later analysis.

Of note for this clone: The antigen is not known.

Germline CDR1 and CDR2: MDHEN and SYDVKM. The CDR3 is 14 amino acids. Trimming shortened V by 5 bases and J by 0 bases, and 9 bases separated the two germline ends. The receptor was derived from a woman aged 45-60 years in good health and CMV-seropositive. The sample was PBMCs. The chain is built from TRBV28 and TRBJ2-3; D is perhaps TRBD2 (5 bases). CDR3 nucleotide sequence: TGTGCCAGCAGTCCCCAGCGGAGCACAGATACGCAGTATTTT. It codes for CASSPQRSTDTQYF.